This entry lists 19 T cell receptor beta chains sequenced from one sample in a study of CD8+CD57+ T cells in acquired aplastic anemia. Genomic DNA was employed as the template in profiling TCR beta VDJ and CDR3. TCRdb called the reads again in MiXCR, with one record for every CDR3 protein. This sample has about half a million distinct CDR3 sequences, with less than 35% found just once. In patients chosen for sequencing, flow cytometry had shown CD8+CD57+ cell expansion. Specimen: sorted CD4+, CD8+, or CD8+CD57+ T cells (not recorded which) from PBMCs. The receptors derive from a human donor with aplastic anemia.

This clonotype was counted between two and nine times. The genes are TRBV6-1 and TRBJ1-6; 10 nucleotides align to TRBD1. Germline trimming cut 4 bases from V and 8 bases from J; bases unmatched to any gene: 14. Germline V CDR1 and CDR2: MNHNS, SASEGT. The CDR3 spans 18 residues. In nucleotides, the CDR3 is TGTGCCAGCAGTGTTGGTTACAGTGGGGACAGGGGATATTCACCCCTCCACTTT. Translated, it gives CASSVGYSGDRGYSPLHF.

This clonotype was seen ten or more times. The chain is built from TRBV20-1 and TRBJ2-5, with D perhaps TRBD1 or TRBD2 (5 bases each). Germline V gives CDR1 DFQATT, CDR2 SNEGSKA (reference sequence). The CDR3 is 10 residues long. V was trimmed by 6 bases and J by 5 bases, leaving 7 bases between them. In DNA, the CDR3 is TGCAGTGCGAGGGACGAGACCCAGTACTTC. Amino acid sequence: CSARDETQYF.

This clonotype was counted ten times or more. This chain uses TRBV20-1 with TRBJ2-7; unclear D gene. V was clipped by 3 bases and J by 1 base, with 13 bases between them. The germline V gene has CDR1 DFQATT and CDR2 SNEGSKA (reference sequence). The CDR3 extends over 14 amino acids. The CDR3 DNA is TGCAGTGCTAGTTTTTCTCAGACTTCCTACGAGCAGTACTTC. This gives the protein CSASFSQTSYEQYF.

A remark on this clonotype: A read error may produce the germline difference seen at one junction end. This chain connects TRBV7-9 to TRBJ1-1; D is possibly TRBD1 (5 bases). Germline V gives CDR1 SEHNR, CDR2 FQNEAQ (reference sequence). The CDR3 spans 13 residues. The CDR3 nucleotides are TGTGTCAGCAGCTTAGCCAGGGACACTGAAGCTTTCTTT. This gives the protein CVSSLARDTEAFF.

This chain joins TRBV6-1 and TRBJ1-4, with D unclear. The CDR3 has 16 amino acids. Germline CDR1 reads MNHNS; CDR2 reads SASEGT. The germline V and J ends were trimmed by 6 bases and 3 bases, with 17 bases remaining between them. The CDR3 reads CASSSTTSSPNEKLFF. The CDR3 bases are TGTGCCAGCAGCTCCACCACTTCAAGCCCTAATGAAAAACTGTTTTTT.

CDR3 loop: CASGLGYEQYV. In DNA form, the CDR3 reads TGTGCTAGTGGTTTGGGATACGAGCAGTACGTC. The V call is TRBV12-5, the J call TRBJ2-7, with D uncertain. The CDR3 contains 11 residues. V lost 1 base and J lost 4, with 2 bases in between. Germline V CDR1 and CDR2: LGHNT, FRNRAP.

This clonotype was counted many times. The chain recombines TRBV20-1 with TRBJ1-5, with 7 nucleotides matching TRBD1. J gave up 4 bases and V 3 bases, and 0 bases lay outside the gene matches. Germline lookup yields CDR1 DFQATT and CDR2 SNEGSKA (reference sequence). This CDR3 comprises 12 residues. The CDR3 sequence: CSARTGNQPQHF. CDR3 in DNA: TGCAGTGCTAGGACAGGGAATCAGCCCCAGCATTTT.

V and J are TRBV19 and TRBJ1-2; D uncertain. Germline-derived CDR1 and CDR2 are LNHDA and SQIVND (reference sequence). V was pared by 4 bases and J by 7 bases, with 16 bases between. This CDR3 region has 14 residues. The CDR3 spells CASSTQDPSSGYTF. The CDR3 DNA is TGTGCCAGTAGTACCCAGGACCCTTCCAGTGGCTACACCTTC.

The chain recombines TRBV5-6 with TRBJ1-4, with D maybe TRBD1 (6 bases). Looked up from germline, CDR1 is SGHDT and CDR2 is YYEEEE. With 4 bases removed from V and 11 bases from J, the gap between germline ends came to 18 bases. The CDR3 contains 14 residues. CDR3 DNA: TGTGCCAGCAGCCTAAGATGGGGGCAAGAGAAACTGTTTTTT. Protein: CASSLRWGQEKLFF.

This clonotype was found many times. This rearrangement joins TRBV24-1 to TRBJ2-1, with 8 bases that match TRBD1. V lost 1 base and J lost 5; bases outside the gene matches: 3. The CDR3 sequence is 15 residues long. Germline V gene sequence: CDR1 KGHDR, CDR2 SFDVKD. The CDR3 bases are TGTGCCACCAGTGATTTCACCAGGGGGCACAATGAGCAGTTCTTC. It encodes CATSDFTRGHNEQFF.

The chain employs TRBV4-1 and TRBJ1-1; D is unclear. V was shortened by 0 bases and J by 11 bases, with 16 bases between the two germline ends. Germline CDR1 and CDR2: MGHRA and YSYEKL. This CDR3 contains 14 residues. In nucleotides, the CDR3 is TGCGCCAGCAGCCAAGAAGGTAGGGTTTACGGCGCTTTCTTT. Its protein product is CASSQEGRVYGAFF.

This clonotype was counted many times. The genes are TRBV15 and TRBJ2-5; D possibly uses TRBD1 or TRBD2 (6 bases each). The CDR3 is 16 amino acids. The germline V and J ends were trimmed by 6 bases and 3 bases, with 20 bases remaining between them. CDR1 LNHNV and CDR2 YYDKDF come from the germline V gene (reference sequence). The CDR3 region is CATSPMGGRGEETQYF. The CDR3 DNA sequence: TGTGCCACCAGTCCGATGGGGGGCCGTGGGGAAGAGACCCAGTACTTC.

This clonotype was counted only a few times. The chain couples TRBV24-1 to TRBJ1-1; D is uncertain. Trimming took 11 bases from V and 4 from J, leaving 19 bases between them. Germline V gives CDR1 KGHDR, CDR2 SFDVKD. The CDR3 length is 14 residues. The CDR3 coding sequence is TGTGCCAGCATTAGATGGGCGAGAAGCACTGAAGCTTTCTTT. The encoded protein is CASIRWARSTEAFF.

The rearrangement uses TRBV6-1 and TRBJ1-1; a possible D gene is TRBD1 (5 bases). The germline V gene has CDR1 MNHNS and CDR2 SASEGT. The length of the CDR3 is 14 residues. The V end was cut by 6 bases, the J end by 3 bases, with 14 bases between. The CDR3 sequence is CASRITVRDTEAFF. The CDR3 DNA follows: TGTGCCAGCAGAATTACGGTCAGGGACACTGAAGCTTTCTTT.

CDR3: CAWGDGSYEQYF. CDR3 DNA sequence: TGTGCCTGGGGCGACGGGAGCTACGAGCAGTACTTC. V is TRBV14 and J is TRBJ2-7; perhaps TRBD2 as D (6 bases). The CDR3 runs to 12 residues. V was pared by 11 bases and J by 3 bases, with 14 bases between. Per germline, CDR1 SGHDN and CDR2 FVKESK.

As for this clonotype: Since no conserved phenylalanine or tryptophan closes the CDR3, a read error is the likely cause. The chain uses TRBV9 and TRBJ1-3; tentative D call: TRBD1 (5 bases). The V and J ends lost 4 bases and 4 bases respectively, with 15 bases between them. Germline V CDR1 and CDR2: SGDLS, YYNGEE. This CDR3 has 15 amino acids. The CDR3 DNA reads TGTGCCAGCAGCCGAACCGGGGCGCCCGGAAACACCATATATCTT. Translation gives CASSRTGAPGNTIYL.

This clonotype was counted a few times. Relative to the germline gene, one junction end is altered; a read error may explain this. V and J are TRBV7-9 and TRBJ1-1; D remains ambiguous. The V gene's germline CDR1 is SEHNR and CDR2 FQNEAQ (reference sequence). This CDR3 is 14 amino acids long. CDR3 residues: CASSLESMYTEAFF. The CDR3 DNA follows: TGTGCCAGCAGCTTAGAATCTATGTACACTGAGGCTTTCTTT.

The chain couples TRBV6-1 to TRBJ1-4; a possible D gene is TRBD1 (6 bases). CDR1 and CDR2 (germline): MNHNS, SASEGT. V lost 5 bases, J lost 4 bases, and 11 bases lay in between. The CDR3 covers 14 residues. The CDR3 nucleotides are TGTGCCAGCAGTACAGGGTTGGTTAATGAAAAACTGTTTTTT. This translates into CASSTGLVNEKLFF.

In its sample, this clonotype was seen many times. The chain uses TRBV29-1 and TRBJ1-2, with D tentatively TRBD1 (5 bases). V lost 1 base and J 6 bases, leaving 9 bases between the germline ends. This CDR3 has 12 amino acids. Germline CDR1 SQVTM, CDR2 ANQGSEA. The CDR3 protein is CSVEGGDDGYTF. The CDR3 coding sequence is TGCAGCGTTGAAGGGGGCGATGATGGCTACACCTTC.